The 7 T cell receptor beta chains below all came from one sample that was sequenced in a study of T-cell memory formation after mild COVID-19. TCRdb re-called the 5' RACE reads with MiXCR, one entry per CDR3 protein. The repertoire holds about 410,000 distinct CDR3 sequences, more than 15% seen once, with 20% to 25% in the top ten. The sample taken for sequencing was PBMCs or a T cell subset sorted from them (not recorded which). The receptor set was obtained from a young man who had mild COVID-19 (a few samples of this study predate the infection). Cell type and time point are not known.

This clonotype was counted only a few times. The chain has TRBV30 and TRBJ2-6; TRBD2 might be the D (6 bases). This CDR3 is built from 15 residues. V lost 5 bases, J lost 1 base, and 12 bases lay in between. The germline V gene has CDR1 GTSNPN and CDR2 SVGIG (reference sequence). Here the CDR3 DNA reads TGTGCCTGGGGCTGGGGGGTGTCTGGGGCCAACGTCCTGACTTTC. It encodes CAWGWGVSGANVLTF.

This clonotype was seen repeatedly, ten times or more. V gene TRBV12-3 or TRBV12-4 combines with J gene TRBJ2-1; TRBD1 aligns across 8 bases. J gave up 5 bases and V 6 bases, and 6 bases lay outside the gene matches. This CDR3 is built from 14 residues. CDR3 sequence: CASSWGQVNNEQFF. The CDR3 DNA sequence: TGTGCCAGCAGCTGGGGACAGGTTAACAATGAGCAGTTCTTC.

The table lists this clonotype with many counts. The CDR3 bases are TGTGCCAGCAGCTCGAACGACAAACTAGCCAAAAACATTCAGTACTTC. The encoded protein is CASSSNDKLAKNIQYF. V usage is TRBV7-9 and J usage is TRBJ2-4; no clear D gene. CDR3 length: 16 amino acids. From germline, CDR1 is SEHNR and CDR2 FQNEAQ (reference sequence). Between the trimmed V and J ends, which lost 4 bases and 0 bases, there was a span of 13 bases.

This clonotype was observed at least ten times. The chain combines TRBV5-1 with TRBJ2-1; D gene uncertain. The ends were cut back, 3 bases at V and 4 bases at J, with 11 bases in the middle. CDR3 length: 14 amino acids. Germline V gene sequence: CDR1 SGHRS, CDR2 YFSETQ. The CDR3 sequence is CASSSRGAYNEQFF. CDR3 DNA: TGCGCCAGCAGCTCGCGAGGAGCGTACAATGAGCAGTTCTTC. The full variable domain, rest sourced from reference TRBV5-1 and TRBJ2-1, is KAGVTQTPRYLIKTRGQQVTLSCSPISGHRSVSWYQQTPGQGLQFLFEYFSETQRNKGNFPGRFSGRQFSNSRSEMNVSTLELGDSALYLCASSSRGAYNEQFFGPGTRLTVL.

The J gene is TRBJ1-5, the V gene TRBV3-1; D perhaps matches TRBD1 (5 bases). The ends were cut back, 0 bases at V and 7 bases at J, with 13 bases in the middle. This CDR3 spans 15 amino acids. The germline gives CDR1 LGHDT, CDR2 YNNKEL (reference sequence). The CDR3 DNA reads TGTGCCAGCAGCCAAGATTATGGGGGAGGACAGCCCCAGCATTTT. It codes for CASSQDYGGGQPQHF.

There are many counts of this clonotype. The CDR3 here is CASSYSGGSFTGELFF. The CDR3 DNA reads as TGTGCCAGCAGTTACTCTGGGGGCTCCTTCACCGGGGAGCTGTTTTTT. The gene calls are TRBV6-2 or TRBV6-3 and TRBJ2-2, with D maybe TRBD1 (6 bases). The V end lost 0 bases, the J end lost 4 bases, and 12 bases lay between the germline ends. Germline CDR1 reads MNHEY; CDR2 reads SVGEGT. The CDR3 is 16 amino acids.

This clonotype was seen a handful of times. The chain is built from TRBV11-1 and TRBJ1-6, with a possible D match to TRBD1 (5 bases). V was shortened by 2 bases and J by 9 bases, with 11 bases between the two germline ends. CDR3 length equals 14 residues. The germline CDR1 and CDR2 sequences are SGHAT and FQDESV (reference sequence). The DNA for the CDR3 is TGTGCCAGCAGCTTAAATCCGGGGGGTTCACCCCTCCACTTT. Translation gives CASSLNPGGSPLHF.